This TCR beta chain comes out of a study of beta chain features in type 1 diabetes. Findings and limits, study-wide: Junctions at VDJ sites from type 1 diabetes patients had fewer insertions and more deletions. The naive, central memory and Treg TCRB repertoires of patients appeared to be more similar to one another than those of healthy donors.

V lost 4 bases, J lost 0 bases, and 12 bases lay in between. The CDR3 is 14 residues long. Germline assignment: CDR1 GTSNPN and CDR2 SVGIG (reference sequence). To note about this clone: Its antigen is still unknown.

The investigators reverse transcribed all of the isolated RNA, so they sequenced expressed TCRB transcripts. The protocol was immunoSEQ multiplex PCR, while the TCRdb copy is restricted to in-frame clones and leaves out a portion. The data hold about 60,000 clones, with around 63% observed a single time. The source material was Tregs from blood. The receptor's source is a woman younger than 30 in good health. The rearrangement joins TRBV30 to TRBJ1-1; D gene ambiguous. Written as DNA, the CDR3 is TGTGCCTGGATCAAAGGAGTAATGAACACTGAAGCTTTCTTT. The encoded protein is CAWIKGVMNTEAFF.